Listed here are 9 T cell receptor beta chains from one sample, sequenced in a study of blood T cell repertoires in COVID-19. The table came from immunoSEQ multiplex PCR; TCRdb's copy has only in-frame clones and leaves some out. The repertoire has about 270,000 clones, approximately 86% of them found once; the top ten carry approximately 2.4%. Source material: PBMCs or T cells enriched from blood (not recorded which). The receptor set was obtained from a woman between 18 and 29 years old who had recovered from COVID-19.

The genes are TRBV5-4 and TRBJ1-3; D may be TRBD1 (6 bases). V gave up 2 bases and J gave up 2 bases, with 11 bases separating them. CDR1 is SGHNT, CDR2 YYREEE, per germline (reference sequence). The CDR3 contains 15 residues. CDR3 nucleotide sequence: TGTGCCAGCAGCTTTTCCAGGGGCCCTGGAAACACCATATATTTT. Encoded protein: CASSFSRGPGNTIYF.

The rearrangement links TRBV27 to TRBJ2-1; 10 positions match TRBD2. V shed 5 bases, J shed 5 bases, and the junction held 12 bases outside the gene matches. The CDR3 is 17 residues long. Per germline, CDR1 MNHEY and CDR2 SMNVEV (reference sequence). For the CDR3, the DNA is TGTGCCAGCAGTCCCCCCCTCGGTAGCGGGAGGAACAATGAGCAGTTCTTC. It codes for CASSPPLGSGRNNEQFF.

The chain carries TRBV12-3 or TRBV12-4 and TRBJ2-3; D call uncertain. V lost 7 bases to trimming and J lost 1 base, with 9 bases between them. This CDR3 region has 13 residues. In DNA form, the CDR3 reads TGTGCCAGCATGACCGAGGGCACAGATACGCAGTATTTT. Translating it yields CASMTEGTDTQYF.

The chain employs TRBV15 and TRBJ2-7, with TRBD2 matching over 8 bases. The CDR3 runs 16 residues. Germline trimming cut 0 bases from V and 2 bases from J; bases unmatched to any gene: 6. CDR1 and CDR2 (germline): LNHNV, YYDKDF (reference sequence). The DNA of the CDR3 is TGTGCCACCAGCAGAGATTTGGATAGCGGGACCTACGAGCAGTACTTC. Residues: CATSRDLDSGTYEQYF.

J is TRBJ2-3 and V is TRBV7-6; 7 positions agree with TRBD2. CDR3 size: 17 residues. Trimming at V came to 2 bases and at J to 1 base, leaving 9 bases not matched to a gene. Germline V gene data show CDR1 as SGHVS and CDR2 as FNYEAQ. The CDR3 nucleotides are TGTGCCAGCAGCTTAAGGGACGGGGGGTTCGGCACAGATACGCAGTATTTT. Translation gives CASSLRDGGFGTDTQYF. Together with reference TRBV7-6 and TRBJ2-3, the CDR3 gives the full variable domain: GAGVSQSPRYKVTKRGQDVALRCDPISGHVSLYWYRQALGQGPEFLTYFNYEAQQDKSGLPNDRFSAERPEGSISTLTIQRTEQRDSAMYRCASSLRDGGFGTDTQYFGPGTRLTVL.

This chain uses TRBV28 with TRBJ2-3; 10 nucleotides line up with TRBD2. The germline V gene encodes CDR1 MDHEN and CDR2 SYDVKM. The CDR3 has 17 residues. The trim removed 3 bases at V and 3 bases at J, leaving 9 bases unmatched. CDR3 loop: CASSFQAGGRTTDTQYF. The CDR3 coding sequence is TGTGCCAGCAGTTTTCAAGCGGGAGGGCGTACGACAGATACGCAGTATTTT.

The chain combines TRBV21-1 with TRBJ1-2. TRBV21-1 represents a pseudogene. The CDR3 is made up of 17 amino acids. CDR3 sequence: CASSKVYSPYLAGGYTF. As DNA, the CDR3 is TGTGCCAGCAGCAAAGTTTACAGCCCATATTTGGCGGGGGGCTACACCTTC.

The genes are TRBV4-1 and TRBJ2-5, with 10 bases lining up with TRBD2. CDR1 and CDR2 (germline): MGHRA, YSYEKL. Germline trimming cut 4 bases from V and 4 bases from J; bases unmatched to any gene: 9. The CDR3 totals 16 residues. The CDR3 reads CASSPSLAGNRETQYF. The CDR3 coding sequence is TGCGCCAGCAGCCCTTCACTAGCGGGGAATAGAGAGACCCAGTACTTC.

The chain's CDR3 is CASSLPTVLLGDTEAFF. The CDR3 nucleotides are TGTGCCAGCAGCTTACCCACCGTTCTTTTAGGGGACACTGAAGCTTTCTTT. This chain links TRBV11-2 with TRBJ1-1; D might be TRBD1 (5 bases). CDR1 is SGHAT, CDR2 FQNNGV, per germline. This CDR3 has 17 amino acids. The ends were cut back, 2 bases at V and 3 bases at J, with 19 bases in the middle.